This entry is about one TCR beta chain. Its recognized antigen is unknown. No much larger clone is present one base from it, and per-base qualities are unavailable. RNA was extracted with the RNeasy kit and roughly 0.5 to 1 ug was reverse transcribed using random hexamers. TCR beta CDR3 regions were amplified with the immunoSEQ multiplex PCR assay covering 54 Vbeta and 13 Jbeta segments. To correct PCR amplification bias, a synthetic template baseline was used for both primer optimization and computational correction. The original methods were these. Reads were assigned to V, D and J genes according to IMGT and analyzed in immunoSEQ Analyzer, with only productive sequences retained. Clonality was calculated as one minus the Shannon entropy normalized by log2 of the number of productive unique sequences. For each patient and control, public and private clones were evaluated among the 100 most prevalent clones. Clones were defined as Susac-specific if absent from the healthy and MS cohorts, from 1052 published viral clones and from other ImmuneACCESS disease sequences. TCRdb's own reprocessing of the public reads used fastp at Q25 and MiXCR and kept productive beta chains. Every entry covers one CDR3 protein and lists the most common genes and DNA from its rows. TCRdb assigned the V and J calls; the authors' analysis was not used. Counted in this sample were 300,000 or so distinct CDR3 sequences; approximately 90% of them appeared once. The ten largest clones add up to about 0.063% of the sample.

The data were taken from a study of CD8 T cells in Susac syndrome (dated by TCRdb to about 2019). Turning to the overall study: Repertoire sequencing was used to test whether CD8+ T cell activation and differentiation in Susac syndrome was antigen driven. General findings and caveats noted by the study authors: The study acknowledged that relatively few individuals were included in the TCR sequencing and HLA analysis.

Peripheral blood CD8+ and CD4+ T cells from healthy donors, Susac syndrome patients and multiple sclerosis patients were profiled by high-throughput TCR beta sequencing. Treatment-naive patients with stable or active relapsing-remitting disease fulfilling revised McDonald criteria were used as multiple sclerosis controls. Bulk CD8+ and CD4+ T cells were purified magnetically by negative isolation, whereas CD8+ TEMRA cells were enriched by FACS. Blood was drawn into EDTA tubes, processed within 24 hours, and PBMCs were isolated by density gradient centrifugation. PBMCs intended for TCR sequencing were frozen in liquid nitrogen and were later thawed in a 37 degrees C water bath. Purity of sorted or isolated CD4+, CD8+ and CD8+ TEMRA cells was at least 90%. V is pruned by 3 bases and J by 3 bases, leaving 2 bases of the junction without a gene match. From the cysteine up to the phenylalanine, the CDR3 has a length of 14 residues. The entry retains the CDR3 DNA only, 42 bases that are in frame from base 1.

The receptor's source is a human donor with multiple sclerosis. Here the chain combines TRBV12-3 or TRBV12-4 and TRBJ2-7; TRBD2 lines up with 10 middle nucleotides. Sequencing input: CD4+ T cells from PBMCs. The CDR3: CASSFASGSYEQYF. Read as DNA, the sequence is TGTGCCAGCAGTTTCGCTAGCGGGAGCTACGAGCAGTACTTC.